These T cell receptor beta chains were read from a single sample in a study of long-term antiretroviral therapy in people with HIV. Assay used: immunoSEQ multiplex PCR; TCRdb lists only in-frame clones, some missing. Of 15,000 to 20,000 clones listed, 86% are singletons. This specimen consisted of unsorted PBMCs, obtained 0.5 years after starting antiretroviral therapy. The receptor set was obtained from a man aged 35 to 55 with HIV. The CDR3 runs from the conserved cysteine through the conserved F or W. The D gene is left open where the match is weak. The listing skips clone size in some rows; elsewhere it reads once, few, many or a size class.

cdr3_nt cdr3_aa v_call clone_size j_call d_call
TGTGCCAGCAGTGACCCCTATGGGGGGCCGGGGACAGATACGCAGTATTTT CASSDPYGGPGTDTQYF TRBV11-2 . TRBJ2-3 .
TGTGCCAGCAGCGTAGAGCCGGGATACTACGAGCAGTACTTC CASSVEPGYYEQYF TRBV9 . TRBJ2-7 .
TGTGCCAGCAGTGAAGGGACTAGCGGGAGGCCAGATACGCAGTATTTT CASSEGTSGRPDTQYF TRBV25-1 . TRBJ2-3 TRBD2
TGCGCCAGCAGCGGGGACGGGGCTTATTCACCCCTCCACTTT CASSGDGAYSPLHF TRBV5-1 . TRBJ1-6 .
TGTGCCAGTAGTACAGTTTCGGGACTGATAAAAGAGACCCAGTACTTC CASSTVSGLIKETQYF TRBV19 . TRBJ2-5 .
TGTGCCAGCAGTGAAGGGCAAGAGACCCAGTACTTC CASSEGQETQYF TRBV2 once TRBJ2-5 .
TGTGCCAGCTCACCAGACCGCGATACTAACTATGGCTACACCTTC CASSPDRDTNYGYTF TRBV18 medium-sized TRBJ1-2 .
TGTGCCAGCAGTTACTGGACTAGCGGGAGGAATGAGCAGTTCTTC CASSYWTSGRNEQFF TRBV6-5 . TRBJ2-1 TRBD2
TGTGCCAGCGGGGGACTAGCGGGAGACGAGCAGTACTTC CASGGLAGDEQYF TRBV7-9 . TRBJ2-7 TRBD2
TGCGCCAGCAGCTTGAGGCCCAATACAGGGGAGCCCTACGAGCAGTACTTC CASSLRPNTGEPYEQYF TRBV5-1 . TRBJ2-7 TRBD1
TGCAGCCCGGGACGGATACCCCCTGGGGCCAACGTCCTGACTTTC CSPGRIPPGANVLTF TRBV29-1 . TRBJ2-6 .
TGTGCCAGCAGCCCGGGACTAGCGGGCCATGAGCAGTTCTTC CASSPGLAGHEQFF TRBV7-9 . TRBJ2-1 TRBD2
TGTGCCAGCAGCTTTCTCTCAACTCCCGGGGAGCTGTTTTTT CASSFLSTPGELFF TRBV5-4 . TRBJ2-2 .
TGTGCCGCTGCCGCGGAGATAGGCTCCTACGAGCAGTACTTC CAAAAEIGSYEQYF TRBV5-4 . TRBJ2-7 .
TGCGCCAGCAGCTTGGCCCCGGGTCTCGGTTACAATGAGCAGTTCTTC CASSLAPGLGYNEQFF TRBV5-1 . TRBJ2-1 .
TGTGCCAGCACCAGGGGGGTTGAAGCTTTCTTT CASTRGVEAFF TRBV2 once TRBJ1-1 TRBD1
TGTGCCAGCAGTCAAGGGTGGGCTAGCGGCACCGGGGAGCTGTTTTTT CASSQGWASGTGELFF TRBV7-7 . TRBJ2-2 TRBD2
TGTGCCAGCAGCTTAGTTGAAACAGAAGGGGAGACCCAGTACTTC CASSLVETEGETQYF TRBV7-9 . TRBJ2-5 .
TGTGCCAGCTCACCATCGGGACAGGGATCAGAGGGCTACACCTTC CASSPSGQGSEGYTF TRBV18 once TRBJ1-2 TRBD1
TGTGCCAGCAGCTTAGGTGGTTTGGGGGAGCTGTTTTTT CASSLGGLGELFF TRBV11-2 . TRBJ2-2 .
TGTGCCAGCAGCTTAGCCCAAATGAACACTGAAGCTTTCTTT CASSLAQMNTEAFF TRBV7-6 . TRBJ1-1 .
TGCAGCGTGGACAAAGTAGCGGGAGGACCCAATGAGCAGTTCTTC CSVDKVAGGPNEQFF TRBV29-1 . TRBJ2-1 TRBD2
TGTGCCAGCAGTTTACGGGCGGGTAGCGGGGAGAAGAATGAGCAGTTCTTC CASSLRAGSGEKNEQFF TRBV27 once TRBJ2-1 TRBD2
TGCGCCAGCAGCCAAGATTCTGGGGGTGGGCACTGGACCCAGTACTTC CASSQDSGGGHWTQYF TRBV4-1 . TRBJ2-5 .
TGTGCCACCAGCAGAGATAGGGGAGATGGCTACACCTTC CATSRDRGDGYTF TRBV15 . TRBJ1-2 .